This T cell receptor beta chain was sequenced in a study of blood T cell repertoires in COVID-19. Profiling relied on immunoSEQ multiplex PCR, and the TCRdb table lists in-frame clones only, not all of them. The sample has 250,000 to 300,000 clones, roughly 85% seen once; the top ten hold about 5%. The participants were between about 18 and 90 years old and came from about two dozen US areas. Cohorts were determined from participant-reported clinical history. CDR1 is GTSNPN and CDR2 is SVGIG in the germline V gene (reference sequence). Trimming left V 3 bases short and J 3 bases short, with 9 bases between. CDR3 length: 13 residues.

V usage is TRBV30 and J usage is TRBJ1-5; D is unclear. The receptor was isolated from a man in his forties who had been exposed to COVID-19. The sample was PBMCs or T cells enriched from blood (not recorded which). The CDR3 DNA sequence: TGTGCCTGGAGCTACAGCTCCAATCAGCCCCAGCATTTT. Translating it yields CAWSYSSNQPQHF. Filled out from reference TRBV30 and TRBJ1-5, the complete variable domain reads SQTIHQWPATLVQPVGSPLSLECTVEGTSNPNLYWYRQAAGRGLQLLFYSVGIGQISSEVPQNLSASRPQDRQFILSSKKLLLSDSGFYLCAWSYSSNQPQHFGDGTRLSIL.